This record concerns one TCR beta chain sequence. As yet, its antigen is unknown. CDR1 and CDR2 (germline): MNHNS, SASEGT. V dropped 3 bases and J dropped 3; count of bases not matched to a gene: 10. The CDR3 is 16 amino acids. The data were obtained in a study of metastatic and nonmetastatic thyroid tumors. TCRdb reprocessed the PCR reads via MiXCR. Of around 12,000 clones detected, about a third appear once; the ten largest clones hold approximately 12%. Study-level results: Benign nodules reportedly had significantly lower TCR beta diversity than malignant thyroid tumors in blood and tumor.

None of the patients had undergone any treatment ahead of thyroid surgery. The specimen sequenced was tumor tissue. This receptor was obtained from a female donor with papillary thyroid cancer or a benign thyroid nodule (not recorded which). Some clones in this sample may be carry-over from other donors' samples. The chain employs TRBV6-1 and TRBJ1-2; TRBD1 matches 7 bases. In DNA, the CDR3 is TGTGCCAGCAGTGACCGCAAACAGGGGATCGACTATGGCTACACCTTC. It is translated as CASSDRKQGIDYGYTF.